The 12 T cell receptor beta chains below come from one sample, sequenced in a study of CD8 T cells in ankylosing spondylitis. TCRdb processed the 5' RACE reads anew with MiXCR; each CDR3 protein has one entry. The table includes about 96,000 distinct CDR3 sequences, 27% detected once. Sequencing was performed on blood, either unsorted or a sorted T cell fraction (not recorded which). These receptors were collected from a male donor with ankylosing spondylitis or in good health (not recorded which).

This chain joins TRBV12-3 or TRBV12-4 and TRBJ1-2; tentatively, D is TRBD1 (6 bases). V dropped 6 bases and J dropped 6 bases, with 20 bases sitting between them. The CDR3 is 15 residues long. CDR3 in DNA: TGTGCCAGCAGCCAGACAGGTCGCTTTGAGAATGGCTACACCTTC. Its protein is CASSQTGRFENGYTF.

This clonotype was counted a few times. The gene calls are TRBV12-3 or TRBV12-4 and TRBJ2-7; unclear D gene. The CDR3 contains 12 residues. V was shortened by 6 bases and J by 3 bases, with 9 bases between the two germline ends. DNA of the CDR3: TGTGCCAGCAGCCCTATGGGCTACGAGCAGTACTTC. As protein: CASSPMGYEQYF.

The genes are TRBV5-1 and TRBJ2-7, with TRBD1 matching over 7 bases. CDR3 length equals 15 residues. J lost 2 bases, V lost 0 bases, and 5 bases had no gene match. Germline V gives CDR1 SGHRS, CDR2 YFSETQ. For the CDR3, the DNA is TGCGCCAGCAGCTTGGCCGGGACAGACACCTACGAGCAGTACTTC. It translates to CASSLAGTDTYEQYF.

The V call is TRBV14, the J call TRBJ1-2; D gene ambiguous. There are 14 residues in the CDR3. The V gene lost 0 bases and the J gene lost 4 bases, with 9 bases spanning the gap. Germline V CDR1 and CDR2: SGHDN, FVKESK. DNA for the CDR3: TGTGCCAGCAGCCAAGATATTCAGCCCTATGGCTACACCTTC. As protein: CASSQDIQPYGYTF.

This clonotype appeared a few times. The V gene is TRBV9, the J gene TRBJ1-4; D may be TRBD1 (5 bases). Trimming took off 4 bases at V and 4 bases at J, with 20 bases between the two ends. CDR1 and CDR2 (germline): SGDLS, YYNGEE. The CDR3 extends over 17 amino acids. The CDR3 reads CASSPRPRQTLNEKLFF. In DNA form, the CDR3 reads TGTGCCAGCAGCCCGAGACCCCGACAGACCCTTAATGAAAAACTGTTTTTT.

The chain's CDR3 is CARGGVHTEAFF. DNA for the CDR3: TGTGCCCGAGGGGGAGTCCACACTGAAGCTTTCTTT. This chain links TRBV30 with TRBJ1-1; the D gene is possibly TRBD1 (6 bases). In germline, CDR1 is GTSNPN, CDR2 SVGIG (reference sequence). Trimming pared 8 bases from V and 3 bases from J, leaving 13 bases between. The CDR3 covers 12 residues.

CDR3 protein: CASSFGTRIISEQFF. Written as DNA, the CDR3 is TGTGCCAGCAGCTTCGGGACTAGGATAATAAGCGAGCAGTTCTTC. The rearrangement joins TRBV7-6 to TRBJ2-1, with TRBD2 matching 8 bases. CDR1 and CDR2 (germline): SGHVS, FNYEAQ. This CDR3 is 15 amino acids long. V was clipped by 3 bases and J by 10 bases; unmatched bases: 11. The whole variable domain, remainder taken from reference TRBV7-6 and TRBJ2-1, is GAGVSQSPRYKVTKRGQDVALRCDPISGHVSLYWYRQALGQGPEFLTYFNYEAQQDKSGLPNDRFSAERPEGSISTLTIQRTEQRDSAMYRCASSFGTRIISEQFFGPGTRLTVL.

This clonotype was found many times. CDR3 region: CASGRQRANYGYTF. CDR3 coding DNA: TGTGCCAGCGGCCGACAGAGAGCTAACTATGGCTACACCTTC. The V and J genes are TRBV5-5 and TRBJ1-2; possible D gene TRBD1, 5 bases. This CDR3 comprises 14 residues. Germline V gene lookup returns CDR1 SGHKS and CDR2 YYEKEE (reference sequence). With 7 bases removed from V and 0 bases from J, the gap between germline ends came to 13 bases.

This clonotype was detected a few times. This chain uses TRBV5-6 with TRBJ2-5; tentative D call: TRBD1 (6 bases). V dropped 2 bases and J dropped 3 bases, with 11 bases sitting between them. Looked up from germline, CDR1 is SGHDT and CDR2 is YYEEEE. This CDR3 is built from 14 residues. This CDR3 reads CASSLVGGEETQYF. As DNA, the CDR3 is TGTGCCAGCAGCTTAGTAGGGGGAGAAGAGACCCAGTACTTC.

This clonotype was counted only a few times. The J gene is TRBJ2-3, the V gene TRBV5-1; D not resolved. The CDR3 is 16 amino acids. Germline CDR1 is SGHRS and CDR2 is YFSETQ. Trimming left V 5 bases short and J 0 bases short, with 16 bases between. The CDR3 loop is CASSQEGSFSTDTQYF. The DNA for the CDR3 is TGCGCCAGCAGTCAGGAAGGATCCTTTAGCACAGATACGCAGTATTTT.

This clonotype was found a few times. CDR3 region: CASSAGGGRGNSPLHF. The CDR3 bases are TGTGCCAGCAGCGCCGGGGGTGGCAGGGGAAATTCACCCCTCCACTTT. The chain recombines TRBV9 with TRBJ1-6, with D maybe TRBD1 (6 bases). CDR1 SGDLS and CDR2 YYNGEE come from the germline V gene. This CDR3 spans 16 amino acids. V lost 3 bases, J lost 7 bases, and 17 bases lay in between.

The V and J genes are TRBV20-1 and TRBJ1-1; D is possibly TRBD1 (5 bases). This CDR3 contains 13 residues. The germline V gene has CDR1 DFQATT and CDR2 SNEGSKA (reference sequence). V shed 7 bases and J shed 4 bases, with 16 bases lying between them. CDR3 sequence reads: CSGESGVGTEAFF. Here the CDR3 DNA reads TGCAGTGGGGAGTCGGGGGTTGGCACTGAAGCTTTCTTT.